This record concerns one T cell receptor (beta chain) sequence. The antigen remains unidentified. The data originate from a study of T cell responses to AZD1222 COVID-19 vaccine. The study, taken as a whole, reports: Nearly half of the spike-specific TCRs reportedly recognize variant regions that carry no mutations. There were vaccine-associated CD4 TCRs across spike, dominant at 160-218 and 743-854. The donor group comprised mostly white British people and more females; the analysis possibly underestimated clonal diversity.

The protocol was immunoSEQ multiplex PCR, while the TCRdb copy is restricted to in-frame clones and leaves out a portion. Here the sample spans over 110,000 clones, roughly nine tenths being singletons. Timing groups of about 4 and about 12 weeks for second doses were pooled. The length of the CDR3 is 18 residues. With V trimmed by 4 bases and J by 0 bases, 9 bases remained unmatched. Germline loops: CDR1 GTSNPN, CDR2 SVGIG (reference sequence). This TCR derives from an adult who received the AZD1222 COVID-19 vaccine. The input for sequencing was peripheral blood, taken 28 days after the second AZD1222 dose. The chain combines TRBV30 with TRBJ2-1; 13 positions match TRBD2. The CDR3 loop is CAWNGGTSGKYSYNEQFF. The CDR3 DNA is TGTGCCTGGAATGGGGGGACTAGCGGGAAATACTCCTACAATGAGCAGTTCTTC.